One sample yielded the 25 T cell receptor beta chains listed below, sequenced in a study of memory CD4+ T cells and cytomegalovirus serostatus (dated by TCRdb to about 2019). Library construction relied on the immunoSEQ multiplex PCR assay. Imported from immuneACCESS, the table was reduced by TCRdb to in-frame sequences with V and J called. These copies leave out some clones; in studies compared against another copy, an unresolved V gene accounts for under half, and the cause of the remainder is not known. Present in this sample are about 61,000 clones, roughly four fifths of which were seen just once. The biggest ten clones account for 0.88% of the sample. A FACSAria II was used to sort memory CD4+ T cells, defined as single viable CD3+CD4+CD8-CD45RO+ cells. Sequences were obtained from memory CD4+ T cells from blood. These TCRs come from an adult in good health and CMV-seronegative.

This chain connects TRBV11-2 to TRBJ1-4, with 7 nucleotides matching TRBD1. From germline, CDR1 is SGHAT and CDR2 FQNNGV. The CDR3 has 14 residues. Trimming removed 2 bases from V and 7 bases from J; junction bases left unmatched: 4. CDR3 protein: CASSLPTGREKLFF. CDR3 DNA sequence: TGTGCCAGCAGCTTACCGACAGGGCGTGAAAAACTGTTTTTT.

In this sample, this clone turned up a few times. The CDR3 loop is CASRYGDAEQYF. In nucleotides, the CDR3 is TGTGCCAGCAGGTACGGGGACGCCGAGCAGTACTTC. This chain joins TRBV2 and TRBJ2-7; D is tentatively TRBD1 or TRBD2 (5 bases each). Germline V lookup: CDR1 SNHLY, CDR2 FYNNEI. This CDR3 is built from 12 residues. Trimming stripped 6 bases from V and 6 bases from J, with 12 bases between.

V usage is TRBV6-5 and J usage is TRBJ1-5; 8 nucleotides match TRBD1. Germline V gene sequence: CDR1 MNHEY, CDR2 SVGAGI. V shed 7 bases and J 3 bases; nucleotides not matched to a gene: 8. This CDR3 region has 15 residues. For the CDR3, the DNA is TGTGCCAGCACCCCTGGGACAGGAGTCAATCAGCCCCAGCATTTT. Encoded protein: CASTPGTGVNQPQHF.

The chain has TRBV6-5 and TRBJ1-5; D remains ambiguous. Looked up from germline, CDR1 is MNHEY and CDR2 is SVGAGI. The CDR3 is made up of 15 amino acids. Between the trimmed V and J ends, which lost 4 bases and 0 bases, there was a span of 10 bases. CDR3 in DNA: TGTGCCAGCAGTTCGGTTTTGGATAGCAATCAGCCCCAGCATTTT. Translation: CASSSVLDSNQPQHF.

V is TRBV30 and J is TRBJ1-6; D is undetermined. Trimming removed 5 bases from V and 8 bases from J, with 13 bases in between. CDR1 and CDR2 from the germline V gene are GTSNPN and SVGIG (reference sequence). CDR3 size: 13 residues. The CDR3 is CAWSWAGDSPLHF. CDR3 DNA sequence: TGTGCCTGGTCGTGGGCTGGGGATTCACCCCTCCACTTT.

The genes are TRBV7-9 and TRBJ2-3; TRBD2 matches 9 bases. This CDR3 spans 16 amino acids. Trimming at V came to 7 bases and at J to 2 bases, leaving 10 bases not matched to a gene. Per germline, CDR1 SEHNR and CDR2 FQNEAQ (reference sequence). The CDR3 here is CASTTGGGGATDTQYF. The CDR3 region has the DNA TGTGCCAGCACAACCGGGGGCGGGGGGGCCACAGATACGCAGTATTTT.

The gene calls are TRBV7-3 and TRBJ2-7; 11 bases line up with TRBD2. The trim removed 5 bases at V and 6 bases at J, leaving 9 bases unmatched. This CDR3 is 15 amino acids long. Germline lookup yields CDR1 SGHTA and CDR2 FQGTGA. The DNA for the CDR3 is TGTGCCAGCAGCCCATATAGCGGGGGGGCGGGCGAGCAGTACTTC. This sequence encodes CASSPYSGGAGEQYF. Full variable domain (rest looked up from reference TRBV7-3 and TRBJ2-7): GAGVSQTPSNKVTEKGKYVELRCDPISGHTALYWYRQSLGQGPEFLIYFQGTGAADDSGLPNDRFFAVRPEGSVSTLKIQRTERGDSAVYLCASSPYSGGAGEQYFGPGTRLTVT.

The rearrangement links TRBV5-1 to TRBJ2-3, with D perhaps TRBD2 (6 bases). The CDR3 runs to 14 residues. Trimming took off 4 bases at V and 0 bases at J, with 9 bases between the two ends. Germline loops: CDR1 SGHRS, CDR2 YFSETQ. The DNA of the CDR3 is TGCGCCAGCAGCATAGGGACTAGCACAGATACGCAGTATTTT. This codes for CASSIGTSTDTQYF. Full variable domain (missing parts from reference TRBV5-1 and TRBJ2-3): KAGVTQTPRYLIKTRGQQVTLSCSPISGHRSVSWYQQTPGQGLQFLFEYFSETQRNKGNFPGRFSGRQFSNSRSEMNVSTLELGDSALYLCASSIGTSTDTQYFGPGTRLTVL.

The chain is built from TRBV6-1 and TRBJ1-2, with D tentatively TRBD1 (5 bases). This CDR3 has 12 residues. Germline V CDR1 and CDR2: MNHNS, SASEGT. Deletions cut 3 bases from V and 3 bases from J, with 5 bases between. Here the CDR3 reads CASSETDYGYTF. The CDR3 coding sequence is TGTGCCAGCAGTGAGACAGACTATGGCTACACCTTC.

The chain recombines TRBV2 with TRBJ1-5; weak D call: TRBD1 (6 bases). The CDR3 runs to 14 residues. Looked up from germline, CDR1 is SNHLY and CDR2 is FYNNEI. Trimming removed 7 bases from V and 6 bases from J, with 16 bases in between. The CDR3 protein is CASKGGGAGQPQHF. DNA for the CDR3: TGTGCCAGCAAGGGGGGGGGCGCAGGTCAGCCCCAGCATTTT.

The chain joins TRBV4-1 to TRBJ2-3; D unresolved. Germline V gene lookup returns CDR1 MGHRA and CDR2 YSYEKL. Trimming shortened V by 3 bases and J by 2 bases, and 6 bases separated the two germline ends. The CDR3 has 13 amino acids. CDR3 nucleotide sequence: TGCGCCAGCAGCCAGCCGGCCACAGATACGCAGTATTTT. Encoded protein: CASSQPATDTQYF.

The chain carries TRBV7-2 and TRBJ1-1, with unresolved D. CDR3 length equals 13 residues. Germline V gene lookup returns CDR1 SGHTA and CDR2 FQGNSA. V dropped 7 bases and J dropped 1 base, with 10 bases sitting between them. CDR3 sequence: CASNLVANTEAFF. The DNA for the CDR3 is TGTGCCAGCAACCTCGTTGCGAACACTGAAGCTTTCTTT.

The chain employs TRBV10-2 and TRBJ1-6; TRBD1 might be the D (6 bases). V was pared by 5 bases and J by 7 bases, with 18 bases between. This CDR3 comprises 16 residues. Germline-derived CDR1 and CDR2 are WSHSY and SAAADI. The CDR3 coding sequence is TGCGCCAGCAGTAGGACAGCTGTCTTCGGAAATTCACCCCTCCACTTT. It specifies CASSRTAVFGNSPLHF.

This chain uses TRBV5-1 with TRBJ2-2; TRBD1 is a possible D gene (6 bases). Trimming took off 4 bases at V and 0 bases at J, with 10 bases between the two ends. Per germline, CDR1 SGHRS and CDR2 YFSETQ. The CDR3 consists of 15 residues. CDR3 sequence: CASSLGQTNTGELFF. CDR3 bases: TGCGCCAGCAGCCTAGGACAGACGAACACCGGGGAGCTGTTTTTT. Using reference TRBV5-1 and TRBJ2-2 for the parts outside the CDR3, the full variable domain is KAGVTQTPRYLIKTRGQQVTLSCSPISGHRSVSWYQQTPGQGLQFLFEYFSETQRNKGNFPGRFSGRQFSNSRSEMNVSTLELGDSALYLCASSLGQTNTGELFFGEGSRLTVL.

The rearrangement uses TRBV7-3 and TRBJ1-1; D remains ambiguous. Germline V lookup: CDR1 SGHTA, CDR2 FQGTGA. The CDR3 totals 12 residues. Trimming took 3 bases from V and 4 from J, leaving 6 bases between them. As DNA, the CDR3 is TGTGCCAGCAGCTTCCTTATCACTGAAGCTTTCTTT. Translating gives CASSFLITEAFF.

V and J are TRBV7-6 and TRBJ1-2; D call uncertain. The CDR3 extends over 16 amino acids. V lost 3 bases and J lost 3, with 17 bases in between. Looked up from germline, CDR1 is SGHVS and CDR2 is FNYEAQ. CDR3 coding DNA: TGTGCCAGCAGCTTCTCTGGGAGATTAAAACACTATGGCTACACCTTC. It yields the protein CASSFSGRLKHYGYTF. Filled out from reference TRBV7-6 and TRBJ1-2, the complete variable domain reads GAGVSQSPRYKVTKRGQDVALRCDPISGHVSLYWYRQALGQGPEFLTYFNYEAQQDKSGLPNDRFSAERPEGSISTLTIQRTEQRDSAMYRCASSFSGRLKHYGYTFGSGTRLTVV.

The chain carries TRBV27 and TRBJ2-4; 11 bases fit TRBD1. This CDR3 has 18 amino acids. CDR1 is MNHEY and CDR2 is SMNVEV in the germline V gene (reference sequence). The ends lost 5 bases at V and 0 bases at J; junction bases unmatched: 9. The CDR3 loop reads CASSVGQGAGVAKNIQYF. CDR3 DNA: TGTGCCAGCAGTGTCGGACAGGGGGCAGGGGTAGCCAAAAACATTCAGTACTTC.

This chain's CDR3 is CASSQPSSNTGELFF. The DNA for the CDR3 is TGCGCCAGCAGCCAACCGTCCTCGAACACCGGGGAGCTGTTTTTT. The rearrangement joins TRBV4-1 to TRBJ2-2, with no clear D. CDR1 and CDR2 from the germline V gene are MGHRA and YSYEKL. Deletions cut 2 bases from V and 0 bases from J, with 7 bases between. The CDR3 spans 15 residues.

The rearrangement joins TRBV20-1 to TRBJ2-3, with D hard to call. The CDR3 is made up of 11 amino acids. The germline V gene encodes CDR1 DFQATT and CDR2 SNEGSKA (reference sequence). V lost 6 bases to trimming and J lost 4 bases, with 8 bases between them. CDR3 region: CSAEPADTQYF. DNA for the CDR3: TGCAGTGCAGAACCCGCAGATACGCAGTATTTT.

This clone turned up a few times. CDR3 protein: CASTLGRGDWREAFF. CDR3 bases: TGTGCCAGCACCCTTGGTCGGGGGGATTGGCGAGAAGCTTTCTTT. The rearrangement uses TRBV11-2 and TRBJ1-1; D is possibly TRBD1 (5 bases). Trimming cost V 7 bases and J 8 bases, with 23 bases left between them. Per the germline V gene, CDR1 is SGHAT and CDR2 is FQNNGV. This CDR3 is built from 15 residues. Variable domain in full (rest from reference TRBV11-2 and TRBJ1-1): EAGVAQSPRYKIIEKRQSVAFWCNPISGHATLYWYQQILGQGPKLLIQFQNNGVVDDSQLPKDRFSAERLKGVDSTLKIQPAKLEDSAVYLCASTLGRGDWREAFFGQGTRLTVV.

As regards this clone: This could be a read error, since a much larger clone is one nucleotide away. Other DNA sequences in the sample encode the same CDR3. The chain has TRBV5-1 and TRBJ2-5; the match to TRBD1 covers 9 bases. Trimming at V came to 3 bases and at J to 5 bases, leaving 5 bases not matched to a gene. Germline lookup yields CDR1 SGHRS and CDR2 YFSETQ. The length of the CDR3 is 14 residues. CDR3 coding DNA: TGCGCCAGCAGCTCCGGGACAGGGAGGGAGACCCAGTACTTC. This encodes CASSSGTGRETQYF.

The rearrangement uses TRBV19 and TRBJ1-2, with D possibly being TRBD1 (5 bases). The CDR3 has 11 residues. CDR1 is LNHDA, CDR2 SQIVND, per germline (reference sequence). The V gene lost 5 bases and the J gene lost 8 bases, with 9 bases spanning the gap. The CDR3 region is CASSQRQGYTF. CDR3 sequence (DNA): TGTGCCAGTAGTCAACGACAGGGCTACACCTTC.

This clone has a handful of counts. As DNA, the CDR3 is TGTGCCAGTAGTAACCGACAGGGGGGAACTAACTATGGCTACACCTTC. Its translation is CASSNRQGGTNYGYTF. The chain carries TRBV19 and TRBJ1-2; TRBD1 matches 9 bases. Germline CDR1 is LNHDA and CDR2 is SQIVND (reference sequence). The CDR3 consists of 16 residues. V shed 4 bases and J 0 bases; nucleotides not matched to a gene: 6.

The J gene is TRBJ1-5, the V gene TRBV19; 9 nucleotides line up with TRBD1. CDR3 length: 15 residues. CDR1 and CDR2 (germline): LNHDA, SQIVND (reference sequence). The trim removed 3 bases at V and 7 bases at J, leaving 7 bases unmatched. CDR3 region: CASSINRGQGQPQHF. The CDR3 region has the DNA TGTGCCAGTAGTATTAACAGGGGGCAGGGACAGCCCCAGCATTTT.

The genes are TRBV27 and TRBJ1-4; the D gene is possibly TRBD1 (6 bases). Trimming took off 10 bases at V and 4 bases at J, with 19 bases between the two ends. The length of the CDR3 is 15 residues. Germline V gene sequence: CDR1 MNHEY, CDR2 SMNVEV (reference sequence). CDR3 sequence reads: CATRRLDSLNEKLFF. Written as DNA, the CDR3 is TGTGCCACGCGCCGCTTGGACAGTCTTAATGAAAAACTGTTTTTT.